This T cell receptor (beta chain) derives from a study of blood T cell repertoires in COVID-19. Authors' processing steps: It was from reference gene primer amplification that nucleated cell counts were estimated. Here immunoSEQ multiplex PCR was the method, and the copy in TCRdb shows in-frame clones only, minus some. V, J and clone size are those of that table, while D and trimming were read from the DNA. The sample holds 260,000 or so clones, 85% seen once. With 3 bases clipped from V and 4 bases from J, the junction kept 3 bases outside the gene matches. From germline, CDR1 is SGDLS and CDR2 YYNGEE. This CDR3 contains 15 residues.

The sequencing input was PBMCs or T cells enriched from blood (not recorded which). This sequence originates from a woman aged 50 to 60 who had recovered from COVID-19. The J gene is TRBJ2-6, the V gene TRBV9; 8 bases line up with TRBD1. The CDR3 nucleotides read TGTGCCAGCAGCGCCAGGGGGCTCGGGGCCAACGTCCTGACTTTC. It codes for CASSARGLGANVLTF. The full variable domain, with the rest looked up from reference TRBV9 and TRBJ2-6, is DSGVTQTPKHLITATGQRVTLRCSPRSGDLSVYWYQQSLDQGLQFLIQYYNGEERAKGNILERFSAQQFPDLHSELNLSSLELGDSALYFCASSARGLGANVLTFGAGSRLTVL.